The rows below give T cell receptor beta chains drawn from one sample of a study of OX40 agonist ivuxolimab in advanced cancers. Assay: immunoSEQ multiplex PCR; the TCRdb copy retains only in-frame clones and omits some. Counted here are roughly 110,000 clones, around 90% occurring once; the ten biggest clones make up about 1.2%. Source: CD4+ or CD8+ T cells sorted from blood, taken in a trial of the OX40 agonist ivuxolimab. The receptors derive from an adult with an advanced solid tumor such as melanoma, head and neck, liver or kidney cancer. The CDR3 runs from the conserved cysteine through the conserved F or W. The order of the fields is D gene, clone size, V gene, J gene, CDR3 DNA, CDR3 protein. A D gene is named only where the DNA matches it firmly. Clone size is stated in some rows and not others, as once, few, many or a class when expanded.

D: NA; size: once; V: TRBV6-6; J: TRBJ1-5; DNA: TGTGCCAGCAGTTATCAGGCCAATCAGCCCCAGCATTTT; CDR3: CASSYQANQPQHF
D: TRBD2; size: NA; V: TRBV28; J: TRBJ2-2; DNA: TGTGCCAGCAGGCCCGCCGGGACTACTAACACCGGGGAGCTGTTTTTT; CDR3: CASRPAGTTNTGELFF
D: NA; size: NA; V: TRBV6-5; J: TRBJ1-3; DNA: TGTGCCAGCAGTTACTCTTCCAGGCCAGAAAGCACCATATATTTT; CDR3: CASSYSSRPESTIYF
D: NA; size: NA; V: TRBV30; J: TRBJ1-2; DNA: TGTGCCTGGGGGGGTAACTATGGCTACACCTTC; CDR3: CAWGGNYGYTF
D: NA; size: NA; V: TRBV27; J: TRBJ1-5; DNA: TGTGCCAGCAGTTTATGGTCAGGGGCCGGGCAGCCCCAGCATTTT; CDR3: CASSLWSGAGQPQHF
D: TRBD1; size: NA; V: TRBV19; J: TRBJ1-1; DNA: TGTGCCAGTAGTCCACCGGGACAGGGTCCAGGCACGGACCAAGCTTTCTTT; CDR3: CASSPPGQGPGTDQAFF
D: NA; size: NA; V: TRBV2; J: TRBJ1-2; DNA: TGTGCCAGCAGTGAATCAGGGTACCTTAACTATGGCTACACCTTC; CDR3: CASSESGYLNYGYTF
D: NA; size: few; V: TRBV28; J: TRBJ1-1; DNA: TGTGCCAGCAGTTTCAGGCAGGGTCGGGGCTTGGCTATGAACACTGAAGCTTTCTTT; CDR3: CASSFRQGRGLAMNTEAFF
D: NA; size: NA; V: TRBV9; J: TRBJ1-6; DNA: TGTGCCAGCAGCGTAGAGGGAAATAATTCACCCCTCCACTTT; CDR3: CASSVEGNNSPLHF
D: NA; size: NA; V: TRBV5-1; J: TRBJ2-7; DNA: TGCGCCAGCAGCTTGGGGACGGTGAGCTCCTACGAGCAGTACTTC; CDR3: CASSLGTVSSYEQYF
D: NA; size: NA; V: TRBV5-6; J: TRBJ2-7; DNA: TGTGCCAGCAGCGGGCAGGTCTACGAGCAGTACTTC; CDR3: CASSGQVYEQYF
D: NA; size: NA; V: TRBV28; J: TRBJ1-2; DNA: TGTGCCAGCAGATCCTCCGGGGGGTACTATGGCTACACCTTC; CDR3: CASRSSGGYYGYTF
D: NA; size: NA; V: TRBV7-3; J: TRBJ2-1; DNA: TGTGCCAGCAGCCTGATAGCGGATCGCTCCTACAATGAGCAGTTCTTC; CDR3: CASSLIADRSYNEQFF
D: NA; size: NA; V: TRBV28; J: TRBJ1-1; DNA: TGTGCCAGCAGTCAACAAGGGACTGAAGCTTTCTTT; CDR3: CASSQQGTEAFF
D: TRBD2; size: NA; V: TRBV27; J: TRBJ2-1; DNA: TGTGCCAGCAGTTTTGGGCGGGAGCGGTACAATGAGCAGTTCTTC; CDR3: CASSFGRERYNEQFF
D: TRBD2; size: NA; V: TRBV10-1; J: TRBJ2-7; DNA: TGCGCCAGCAGGGGACTAGCGGACCCCGCCGAGCAGTACTTC; CDR3: CASRGLADPAEQYF
D: NA; size: NA; V: TRBV6-6; J: TRBJ1-3; DNA: TGTGCCAGTTTGGCTTCTGGAAACACCATATATTTT; CDR3: CASLASGNTIYF
D: TRBD1; size: NA; V: TRBV5-1; J: TRBJ2-5; DNA: TGCGCCAGCAGCACGGGACAGTCGACGGAGACCCAGTACTTC; CDR3: CASSTGQSTETQYF
D: NA; size: once; V: TRBV19; J: TRBJ2-2; DNA: TGTGCCAGTAGTATCCCGTTCGGACAGACCAACACCGGGGAGCTGTTTTTT; CDR3: CASSIPFGQTNTGELFF
D: NA; size: few; V: TRBV28; J: TRBJ1-4; DNA: TGTGCCAGCAGTTTGGGTAGAACTAATGAAAAACTGTTTTTT; CDR3: CASSLGRTNEKLFF
D: TRBD2; size: once; V: TRBV6-5; J: TRBJ2-1; DNA: TGTGCCAGCAGTTCTCGACTAGCGGGAGGGAATGAGCAGTTCTTC; CDR3: CASSSRLAGGNEQFF
D: NA; size: NA; V: TRBV28; J: TRBJ1-2; DNA: TGTGCCAGCAGCCAGGGGTGGGTGGGGGCGGATGGCTACACCTTC; CDR3: CASSQGWVGADGYTF
D: NA; size: NA; V: TRBV27; J: TRBJ2-7; DNA: TGTGCCAGCGGGTGGTACGAGCAGTACTTC; CDR3: CASGWYEQYF
D: TRBD1; size: NA; V: TRBV5-4; J: TRBJ2-3; DNA: TGTGCCAGCAGCTTCCGAGCGGGACAGGGGAAAACAGATACGCAGTATTTT; CDR3: CASSFRAGQGKTDTQYF
D: NA; size: few; V: TRBV19; J: TRBJ1-3; DNA: TGTGCCAGTAGTATAGGGCATTCCTACTCTGGAAACACCATATATTTT; CDR3: CASSIGHSYSGNTIYF
D: NA; size: NA; V: TRBV7-8; J: TRBJ1-2; DNA: TGTGCCAGCAGTCCCGACAGCACCTATGGCTACACCTTC; CDR3: CASSPDSTYGYTF
D: TRBD1; size: NA; V: TRBV29-1; J: TRBJ2-5; DNA: TGCAGCGCAGGACAGGGCCAAGAGACCCAGTACTTC; CDR3: CSAGQGQETQYF
D: NA; size: NA; V: TRBV6-1; J: TRBJ2-1; DNA: TGTGCCAGCAGTGAAGGCGGCAGGGTCGATGAGCAGTTCTTC; CDR3: CASSEGGRVDEQFF
D: NA; size: NA; V: TRBV5-1; J: TRBJ1-3; DNA: TGCGCCAGCAGCGTCGCAGGGCGAGGTGTCGGAAACACCATATATTTT; CDR3: CASSVAGRGVGNTIYF
D: NA; size: NA; V: TRBV7-2; J: TRBJ2-3; DNA: TGTGCCAGCAGCTTAGCCCAGTCCCTATACACAGATACGCAGTATTTT; CDR3: CASSLAQSLYTDTQYF
D: NA; size: NA; V: TRBV28; J: TRBJ2-7; DNA: TGTGCCAGCAGACCCTGGGGGACCGGGAAAAGCTACGAGCAGTACTTC; CDR3: CASRPWGTGKSYEQYF
D: NA; size: NA; V: TRBV6-1; J: TRBJ1-3; DNA: TGTGCCAGCAGTAGATCAGGAGTCTCTGGAAACACCATATATTTT; CDR3: CASSRSGVSGNTIYF
D: TRBD1; size: NA; V: TRBV7-3; J: TRBJ2-1; DNA: TGTGCCAGCAGCTTATATCGCACAGGGGTCAATGAGCAGTTCTTC; CDR3: CASSLYRTGVNEQFF
D: NA; size: NA; V: TRBV19; J: TRBJ1-3; DNA: TGTGCCAGGAAAGCTGACTCTGGAAACACCATATATTTT; CDR3: CARKADSGNTIYF
D: NA; size: NA; V: TRBV6-5; J: TRBJ2-1; DNA: TGTGCCAGCAGTTACTCGAGGGGGCAGGGGGGGTATGAGCAGTTCTTC; CDR3: CASSYSRGQGGYEQFF
D: TRBD1; size: NA; V: TRBV6-1; J: TRBJ2-7; DNA: TGTGCCAGCAGGGAGGGGACAGGGACTTCCTACGAGCAGTACTTC; CDR3: CASREGTGTSYEQYF
D: NA; size: NA; V: TRBV7-9; J: TRBJ2-7; DNA: TGTGCCAGCAGCGCTTTAAATCAGGGGAGCTCCTACGAGCAGTACTTC; CDR3: CASSALNQGSSYEQYF
D: TRBD1; size: NA; V: TRBV5-4; J: TRBJ2-7; DNA: TGTGCCAGCAGCTCAAGGACAGGGAGTCTAAACGAGCAGTACTTC; CDR3: CASSSRTGSLNEQYF
D: TRBD1; size: NA; V: TRBV6-6; J: TRBJ1-1; DNA: TGTGCCAGCAACCCTATACAGGGGGCGAGGAACACTGAAGCTTTCTTT; CDR3: CASNPIQGARNTEAFF
D: NA; size: NA; V: TRBV6-1; J: TRBJ2-1; DNA: TGTGCCAGCAGTGAAGCGCTCGGGCTTTCGGACAATGAGCAGTTCTTC; CDR3: CASSEALGLSDNEQFF
D: NA; size: NA; V: TRBV7-6; J: TRBJ2-5; DNA: TGTGCCAGCAGCCGGAGGGCAGGGTTCCAAGAGACCCAGTACTTC; CDR3: CASSRRAGFQETQYF
D: TRBD2; size: NA; V: TRBV28; J: TRBJ2-1; DNA: TGTGCCAGCAGCGAAAGAGCGGGAGGAGAGCAGTTCTTC; CDR3: CASSERAGGEQFF
D: NA; size: NA; V: TRBV7-5; J: TRBJ2-5; DNA: TGTGCCGAACGACTGGGCCTTGTAGAGACCCAGTACTTC; CDR3: CAERLGLVETQYF
D: NA; size: NA; V: TRBV7-3; J: TRBJ2-1; DNA: TGTGCCAGCAGCGGGGGGACTCCCCACGGTGAGCAGTTCTTC; CDR3: CASSGGTPHGEQFF
D: TRBD1; size: NA; V: TRBV6-5; J: TRBJ1-4; DNA: TGTGCCAGCAGTTACCTTCGACAGGGTGAGGAAAAACTGTTTTTT; CDR3: CASSYLRQGEEKLFF
D: NA; size: NA; V: TRBV27; J: TRBJ2-3; DNA: TGTGCCAGCAGTCCCTCGGTGGTAGCGGGCACAGATACGCAGTATTTT; CDR3: CASSPSVVAGTDTQYF
D: NA; size: NA; V: TRBV18; J: TRBJ2-3; DNA: TGTGCCAGCTCACCCGGCAGGGAGGGCACAGATACGCAGTATTTT; CDR3: CASSPGREGTDTQYF
D: NA; size: NA; V: TRBV20-1; J: TRBJ2-7; DNA: TGCAGTGCCTCCGTCAGCTACGAGCAGTACTTC; CDR3: CSASVSYEQYF
D: NA; size: NA; V: TRBV28; J: TRBJ2-7; DNA: TGTGCCAGCAGTACAAGAGCCTACGAGCAGTACTTC; CDR3: CASSTRAYEQYF
D: NA; size: once; V: TRBV28; J: TRBJ1-1; DNA: TGTGCCAGCAGTTTATATCGTCCCTATCGGGGGGAGGGGCCTGAAGCTTTCTTT; CDR3: CASSLYRPYRGEGPEAFF
D: NA; size: NA; V: TRBV19; J: TRBJ2-3; DNA: TGTGCCAGTAGCGCTAGCGCTAGCACAGATACGCAGTATTTT; CDR3: CASSASASTDTQYF
D: NA; size: NA; V: TRBV28; J: TRBJ1-6; DNA: TGTGCCAGCAGTGACTTTTCACCCCTCCACTTT; CDR3: CASSDFSPLHF
D: TRBD1; size: NA; V: TRBV18; J: TRBJ1-2; DNA: TGTGCCAGCTCAACTTGGACAGGGACGGATGGCTACACCTTC; CDR3: CASSTWTGTDGYTF
D: NA; size: NA; V: TRBV5-1; J: TRBJ1-3; DNA: TGCGCCAGCAGATCCGGGACGGACGGAAACACCATATATTTT; CDR3: CASRSGTDGNTIYF
D: NA; size: NA; V: TRBV30; J: TRBJ2-7; DNA: TGTGCCTGGAGCACAACTCGAAGTAGCAAGGTAGGAAACGAGCAGTACTTC; CDR3: CAWSTTRSSKVGNEQYF